The 10 T cell receptor beta chains below all came from one sample that was sequenced in a study of regulatory T cells in long-lasting Graves disease. Time point: newly diagnosed GD, antithyroid drugs for less than 3 months. With RNA extracted from PBMCs as input, the TCR library was made. Through Arm-PCR of CDR3 regions and iRepertoire HTBI primers, TCR beta libraries were built. TCRdb analysed the multiplex PCR reads with MiXCR anew, one entry per CDR3 protein. There are around 420,000 distinct CDR3 sequences in the sample; 15% occur only once, and over 7.5% lies in the top ten. These same data were also listed under a study on T cells in Graves' hyperthyroidism and ophthalmopathy.

The sample consisted of peripheral blood mononuclear cells (PBMCs), taken at new diagnosis, from a patient treated with antithyroid drugs. The receptor source for this set is a woman between 40 and 50 years old with Graves disease.

This clonotype has ten or more counts. This chain connects TRBV30 to TRBJ2-3; 9 bases are shared with TRBD2. Looked up from germline, CDR1 is GTSNPN and CDR2 is SVGIG (reference sequence). Trimming at V came to 4 bases and at J to 4 bases, leaving 6 bases not matched to a gene. There are 14 residues in the CDR3. CDR3: CAWTSGIPPDTQYF. The CDR3 coding sequence is TGTGCCTGGACTAGCGGGATCCCCCCAGATACGCAGTATTTT. The full variable domain, in which reference TRBV30 and TRBJ2-3 provide the parts outside the CDR3, is SQTIHQWPATLVQPVGSPLSLECTVEGTSNPNLYWYRQAAGRGLQLLFYSVGIGQISSEVPQNLSASRPQDRQFILSSKKLLLSDSGFYLCAWTSGIPPDTQYFGPGTRLTVL.

Many counts were recorded for this clonotype. The chain combines TRBV20-1 with TRBJ2-7, with D maybe TRBD2 (6 bases). V lost 3 bases and J 0 bases, leaving 9 bases between the germline ends. The CDR3 covers 13 residues. CDR1 is DFQATT and CDR2 is SNEGSKA in the germline V gene (reference sequence). The CDR3 sequence: CSASGGNSYEQYF. The CDR3 DNA follows: TGCAGTGCTAGTGGGGGGAACTCCTACGAGCAGTACTTC.

This clonotype showed up many times. The rearrangement links TRBV19 to TRBJ1-2; 8 nucleotides line up with TRBD1. This CDR3 spans 17 amino acids. Germline CDR1 LNHDA, CDR2 SQIVND (reference sequence). V gave up 5 bases and J gave up 3 bases; unmatched junction bases: 14. The CDR3 spells CASSERQGYNTDYGYTF. In DNA, the CDR3 is TGTGCCAGTAGTGAAAGACAGGGGTACAATACCGACTATGGCTACACCTTC. Based on the CDR3 plus reference TRBV19 and TRBJ1-2, the full variable domain is DGGITQSPKYLFRKEGQNVTLSCEQNLNHDAMYWYRQDPGQGLRLIYYSQIVNDFQKGDIAEGYSVSREKKESFPLTVTSAQKNPTAFYLCASSERQGYNTDYGYTFGSGTRLTVV.

The rearrangement uses TRBV30 and TRBJ2-1, with D uncertain. This CDR3 is built from 12 residues. Trimming stripped 2 bases from V and 6 bases from J, with 8 bases between. CDR1 and CDR2 (germline): GTSNPN, SVGIG (reference sequence). In DNA, the CDR3 is TGTGCCTGGAGTCCAGGCCTCAATGAGCAGTTCTTC. It is translated as CAWSPGLNEQFF.

A remark on this clonotype: This may stem from a read error, because a much larger clone lies one nucleotide away. The J gene is TRBJ1-2, the V gene TRBV28; possibly TRBD1 for D (6 bases). V was shortened by 5 bases and J by 6 bases, with 25 bases between the two germline ends. The CDR3 runs to 17 residues. Per the germline V gene, CDR1 is MDHEN and CDR2 is SYDVKM. The CDR3 sequence is CASSRGGGGSSSHGYTF. The CDR3 region has the DNA TGTGCCAGCAGTCGAGGGGGGGGGGGCTCCTCCTCCCATGGCTACACCTTC.

This clonotype has a count of ten or more. This sequence joins TRBV24-1 and TRBJ2-1, with no clear D. The CDR3 runs to 14 residues. V was shortened by 3 bases and J by 2 bases, with 7 bases between the two germline ends. Germline V lookup: CDR1 KGHDR, CDR2 SFDVKD. In nucleotides, the CDR3 is TGTGCCACCAGTGATGAGCGCACCTACAATGAGCAGTTCTTC. As protein: CATSDERTYNEQFF.

This clonotype has more than one count but fewer than ten. V usage is TRBV12-3 or TRBV12-4 and J usage is TRBJ2-1; 14 bases fit TRBD2. The J segment lost 8 bases and the V segment lost 4 bases, leaving 4 bases of the junction unmatched. The CDR3 sequence is 15 residues long. The CDR3 protein is CASSSPTSGRDEQFF. As DNA, the CDR3 is TGTGCCAGCAGTTCCCCGACTAGCGGGAGGGATGAGCAGTTCTTC.

This clonotype was seen a single time. The chain couples TRBV29-1 to TRBJ1-2; the D gene is possibly TRBD1 (6 bases). The CDR3 totals 15 residues. From germline, CDR1 is SQVTM and CDR2 ANQGSEA. Trimming stripped 3 bases from V and 3 bases from J, with 17 bases between. CDR3 sequence (DNA): TGCAGCGTTGAGGCAACGACAGGAGACCACTATGGCTACACCTTC. Its protein is CSVEATTGDHYGYTF.

This clonotype was counted at least ten times. The chain is built from TRBV6-5 and TRBJ1-5; TRBD1 aligns across 11 bases. The CDR3 spans 18 residues. The V gene end was trimmed by 2 bases and the J gene end by 0 bases; junction bases not matched to a gene: 6. Germline CDR1 is MNHEY and CDR2 is SVGAGI. CDR3 in DNA: TGTGCCAGCAGTTACCACGGACAGGGGGCTGATAGCAATCAGCCCCAGCATTTT. Translated, it gives CASSYHGQGADSNQPQHF.

This clonotype was counted many times. This sequence joins TRBV2 and TRBJ2-2; maybe TRBD1 (6 bases). Germline V gene data show CDR1 as SNHLY and CDR2 as FYNNEI. This CDR3 spans 14 amino acids. The V end was cut by 4 bases, the J end by 4 bases, with 10 bases between. For the CDR3, the DNA is TGTGCCAGCAGTGCCGGGACAAGCACCGGGGAGCTGTTTTTT. It is translated as CASSAGTSTGELFF.